The 6 T cell receptor beta chains presented below share a single source sample, sequenced in a study of blood T cells in healthy people across ages. The use of a sample-barcoded 5' primer and a J-beta primer mix characterized a second PCR of roughly 7 to 12 cycles. TCRdb re-analysed the 5' RACE reads in MiXCR, keeping a single row per CDR3 protein. The sample consists of about 1,400,000 distinct CDR3 sequences, almost 60% of them appearing once. The sample consisted of blood. These receptors were collected from a man between 18 and 29 years old in good health.

The chain uses TRBV6-2 or TRBV6-3 and TRBJ1-5; TRBD1 is a possible D gene (5 bases). The CDR3 sequence is 19 residues long. CDR1 and CDR2 (germline): MNHEY, SVGEGT. V was pared by 1 base and J by 2 bases, with 21 bases between. CDR3 sequence reads: CASSYWGGTASMGNQPQHF. The CDR3 DNA sequence: TGTGCCAGCAGTTACTGGGGTGGGACCGCATCTATGGGCAATCAGCCCCAGCATTTT.

The chain carries TRBV6-1 and TRBJ2-5; D unclear. The J call is uncertain, as TRBJ2-7 better fits the DNA end. Germline V CDR1 and CDR2: MNHNS, SASEGT. The CDR3 spans 15 residues. CDR3 loop: CASSQRMDGGYEQYF. Here the CDR3 DNA reads TGTGCCAGCAGCCAAAGAATGGACGGTGGCTACGAGCAGTACTTC.

The chain is built from TRBV7-9 and TRBJ2-1; 8 bases line up with TRBD2. The CDR3 has 17 residues. Germline CDR1 and CDR2: SEHNR and FQNEAQ (reference sequence). V shed 2 bases and J 6 bases; nucleotides not matched to a gene: 12. The CDR3 loop is CASSLTPIGLALNEQFF. The CDR3 bases are TGTGCCAGCAGCTTAACACCGATAGGACTAGCTCTCAATGAGCAGTTCTTC.

CDR3 protein: CASSSGGKAAFF. CDR3 nucleotides: TGTGCCAGCAGCTCCGGCGGGAAGGCAGCTTTCTTT. The J gene is TRBJ1-1, the V gene TRBV7-8; D is unresolved. This CDR3 region has 12 residues. Germline CDR1 SGHVS, CDR2 FQNEAQ. Trimming took off 4 bases at V and 10 bases at J, with 13 bases between the two ends.

This chain uses TRBV7-2 with TRBJ1-6; D is uncertain. This CDR3 spans 12 amino acids. Trimming pared 3 bases from V and 10 bases from J, leaving 7 bases between. Germline V gives CDR1 SGHTA, CDR2 FQGNSA. The CDR3, as DNA: TGTGCCAGCAGCTTTGTGGCCTCACCCCTCCACTTT. This encodes CASSFVASPLHF.

The chain employs TRBV4-1 and TRBJ2-4; D may correspond to TRBD1 or TRBD2 (5 bases each). The CDR3 extends over 15 amino acids. V shed 1 base and J shed 9 bases, with 16 bases lying between them. Germline CDR1 reads MGHRA; CDR2 reads YSYEKL. The CDR3 spells CASSQVGPQIFIQYF. The CDR3 DNA sequence: TGCGCCAGCAGCCAAGTGGGACCCCAAATTTTCATTCAGTACTTC.